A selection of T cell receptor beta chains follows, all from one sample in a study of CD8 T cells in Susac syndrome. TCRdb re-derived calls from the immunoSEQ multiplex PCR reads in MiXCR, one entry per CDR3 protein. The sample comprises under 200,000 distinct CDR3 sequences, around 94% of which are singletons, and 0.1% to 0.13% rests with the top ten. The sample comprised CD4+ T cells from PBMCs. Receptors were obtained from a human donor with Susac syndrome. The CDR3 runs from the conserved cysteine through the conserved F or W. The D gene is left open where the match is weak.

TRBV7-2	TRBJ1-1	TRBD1	CASSLQGAQKAFF	TGTGCCAGCAGCTTACAGGGGGCGCAGAAAGCTTTCTTT
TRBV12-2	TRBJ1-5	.	CASRLRGAFRNQPQHF	TGTGCAAGTCGCTTAAGAGGGGCATTCCGTAATCAGCCCCAGCATTTT
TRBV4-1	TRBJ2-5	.	CASSQVRTVTLETQYF	TGCGCCAGCAGCCAAGTGCGAACAGTAACATTAGAGACCCAGTACTTC
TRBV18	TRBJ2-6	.	CASSPLSNSGANVLTF	TGTGCCAGCTCACCACTATCAAACTCTGGGGCCAACGTCCTGACTTTC
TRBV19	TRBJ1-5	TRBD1	CASSLQGVRGNQPQHF	TGTGCCAGTAGCCTACAGGGGGTAAGGGGCAATCAGCCCCAGCATTTT
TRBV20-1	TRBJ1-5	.	CSATGTLNQPQHF	TGCAGTGCGACCGGGACTCTCAATCAGCCCCAGCATTTT
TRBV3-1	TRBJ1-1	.	CASSQEKGRAAFF	TGTGCCAGCAGCCAAGAGAAGGGCAGGGCGGCTTTCTTT
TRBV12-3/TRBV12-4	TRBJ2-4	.	CASRTWAVDIQYF	TGTGCCAGCAGGACTTGGGCCGTGGACATTCAGTACTTC
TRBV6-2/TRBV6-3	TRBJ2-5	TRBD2	CASSYSVNSGGARETQYF	TGTGCCAGCAGTTACTCCGTGAATAGCGGGGGGGCCCGAGAGACCCAGTACTTC
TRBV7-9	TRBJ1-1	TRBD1	CASSLQGTVNTEAFF	TGTGCCAGCAGCTTACAGGGGACAGTGAACACTGAAGCTTTCTTT